This TCR beta chain was found in a study of shared clonotypes between healthy human individuals. The study, taken as a whole, reports: The researchers took only blood, and tissue repertoires probably look different. It was the non-shared clonotypes that had lower generation probabilities than clonotypes shared by all four donors.

Sequencing used immunoSEQ multiplex PCR; TCRdb keeps in-frame clones, though not all of them. Of 2 million or so clones in the sample, approximately 95% are singletons; the top ten hold about 1.1%. In the case of this clone: The antigen is unknown.

Germline V CDR1 and CDR2: SGHTA, FQGNSA. Trimming took 3 bases from V and 4 from J; bases not matched to a gene: 4. This CDR3 contains 14 residues. Terminally differentiated effector memory CD45RA+ cells were excluded by CCR7 positive selection of CD45RO-negative cells. Donors, healthy HIV-negative adults, lacked recent acute infections or vaccinations. This sequence was found in a man aged 18 to 29 in good health. Specimen: naive CD8+ T cells sorted from blood. The chain joins TRBV7-2 to TRBJ2-7, with TRBD1 matching over 9 bases. This CDR3 reads CASSFPGTGYEQYF. CDR3 nucleotides: TGTGCCAGCAGCTTTCCCGGGACAGGGTACGAGCAGTACTTC. The full variable domain, with the rest looked up from reference TRBV7-2 and TRBJ2-7, is GAGVSQSPSNKVTEKGKDVELRCDPISGHTALYWYRQSLGQGLEFLIYFQGNSAPDKSGLPSDRFSAERTGGSVSTLTIQRTQQEDSAVYLCASSFPGTGYEQYFGPGTRLTVT.